The rows below give T cell receptor beta chains drawn from one sample of a study of PD-1 blockade in classical Hodgkin lymphoma. The protocol was immunoSEQ multiplex PCR, while the TCRdb copy is restricted to in-frame clones and leaves out a portion. The table has just over 60,000 clones, more than 70% seen once. The source material was peripheral blood mononuclear cells (PBMCs), sampled at baseline. These receptor sequences come from a human donor with classical Hodgkin lymphoma. Both conserved end residues are part of each CDR3. The order of the fields is clone size, D gene, J gene, CDR3 length, V gene, CDR3 DNA, CDR3 protein. D genes are given only for firm matches. Some rows have no size entry. The others give once, few or many, or a class for an expanded clone.

clone_size: NA
d_call: NA
j_call: TRBJ2-2
cdr3_length: 15
v_call: TRBV5-5
cdr3_nt: TGTGCCAGCAGCTTTCAAGGGGTGAACACCGGGGAGCTGTTTTTT
cdr3_aa: CASSFQGVNTGELFF

clone_size: NA
d_call: NA
j_call: TRBJ2-5
cdr3_length: 13
v_call: TRBV19
cdr3_nt: TGTGCCAGTAGTATACTCGCAGAAGAGACCCAGTACTTC
cdr3_aa: CASSILAEETQYF

clone_size: NA
d_call: NA
j_call: TRBJ2-1
cdr3_length: 16
v_call: TRBV4-1
cdr3_nt: TGCGCCAGCAGCCGCCTCGACATCATCTCCTACAATGAGCAGTTCTTC
cdr3_aa: CASSRLDIISYNEQFF

clone_size: NA
d_call: TRBD1
j_call: TRBJ2-7
cdr3_length: 15
v_call: TRBV27
cdr3_nt: TGTGCCAGCAGTTTTGGGGGACAGGGGGACTACGAGCAGTACTTC
cdr3_aa: CASSFGGQGDYEQYF

clone_size: once
d_call: NA
j_call: TRBJ2-7
cdr3_length: 11
v_call: TRBV30
cdr3_nt: TGTGCCTGGAGTGAGTTCCACGAGCAGTACTTC
cdr3_aa: CAWSEFHEQYF

clone_size: NA
d_call: TRBD2
j_call: TRBJ2-1
cdr3_length: 16
v_call: TRBV9
cdr3_nt: TGTGCCAGCAGCGCCCACCCGAGCGGGGTCGGGAATGAGCAGTTCTTC
cdr3_aa: CASSAHPSGVGNEQFF

clone_size: few
d_call: TRBD1
j_call: TRBJ1-6
cdr3_length: 15
v_call: TRBV6-1
cdr3_nt: TGTGCCAGCAGTGGACAGGGGGGGGATAATTCACCCCTCCACTTT
cdr3_aa: CASSGQGGDNSPLHF

clone_size: once
d_call: NA
j_call: TRBJ1-1
cdr3_length: 14
v_call: TRBV28
cdr3_nt: TGTGCCAGCAGCCCTATAACCCGGACGGTTGAAGCTTTCTTT
cdr3_aa: CASSPITRTVEAFF

clone_size: NA
d_call: NA
j_call: TRBJ1-1
cdr3_length: 13
v_call: TRBV2
cdr3_nt: TGTGCCAGCAGTGAGCTACAGGGAGGATTGGCTTTCTTT
cdr3_aa: CASSELQGGLAFF

clone_size: NA
d_call: NA
j_call: TRBJ1-1
cdr3_length: 16
v_call: TRBV14
cdr3_nt: TGTGCCAGCACCATCCCCGGGGGGGATATGAACACTGAAGCTTTCTTT
cdr3_aa: CASTIPGGDMNTEAFF

clone_size: NA
d_call: NA
j_call: TRBJ2-5
cdr3_length: 13
v_call: TRBV5-4
cdr3_nt: TGTGCCAGCAGCCTTGTAGAAGTGGAGACCCAGTACTTC
cdr3_aa: CASSLVEVETQYF

clone_size: NA
d_call: NA
j_call: TRBJ2-2
cdr3_length: 16
v_call: TRBV7-6
cdr3_nt: TGTGCCAGCAGCTTAGTTCCTGGGTATGGCACCGGGGAGCTGTTTTTT
cdr3_aa: CASSLVPGYGTGELFF

clone_size: NA
d_call: TRBD1
j_call: TRBJ2-1
cdr3_length: 15
v_call: TRBV10-2
cdr3_nt: TGCGCCAGCAGCCGCCCCGGACAGGGGCGTAATGAGCAGTTCTTC
cdr3_aa: CASSRPGQGRNEQFF

clone_size: NA
d_call: NA
j_call: TRBJ2-5
cdr3_length: 15
v_call: TRBV6-1
cdr3_nt: TGTGCCAGCAGTGAGGGCAGGGGGCGGGGGGAGACCCAGTACTTC
cdr3_aa: CASSEGRGRGETQYF

clone_size: NA
d_call: TRBD2
j_call: TRBJ2-3
cdr3_length: 14
v_call: TRBV4-2
cdr3_nt: TGTGCCAGCAGCCAGACTAGCCGCACAGATACGCAGTATTTT
cdr3_aa: CASSQTSRTDTQYF

clone_size: NA
d_call: NA
j_call: TRBJ1-2
cdr3_length: 17
v_call: TRBV11-2
cdr3_nt: TGTGCCAGCAGCCCTCAGTCGGGACGCGACCCCATCTATGGCTACACCTTC
cdr3_aa: CASSPQSGRDPIYGYTF

clone_size: NA
d_call: TRBD1
j_call: TRBJ2-7
cdr3_length: 14
v_call: TRBV2
cdr3_nt: TGTGCCAGCAGTGAAACAGGGGTGGGATACGAGCAGTACTTC
cdr3_aa: CASSETGVGYEQYF

clone_size: NA
d_call: TRBD1
j_call: TRBJ1-5
cdr3_length: 15
v_call: TRBV6-5
cdr3_nt: TGTGCCAGCAGTTACCCGGGACAGCACAATCAGCCCCAGCATTTT
cdr3_aa: CASSYPGQHNQPQHF

clone_size: NA
d_call: TRBD1
j_call: TRBJ1-1
cdr3_length: 14
v_call: TRBV6-5
cdr3_nt: TGTGCCTGGTTGACAGGGAGTTTTGGCACTGAAGCTTTCTTT
cdr3_aa: CAWLTGSFGTEAFF

clone_size: NA
d_call: NA
j_call: TRBJ2-2
cdr3_length: 12
v_call: TRBV7-2
cdr3_nt: TGTGCCAGCAGCTTTTATACCGGGGAGCTGTTTTTT
cdr3_aa: CASSFYTGELFF

clone_size: NA
d_call: NA
j_call: TRBJ2-5
cdr3_length: 15
v_call: TRBV6-5
cdr3_nt: TGTGCCAGCAGTTACCCCGGGGCTGACCAAGAGACCCAGTACTTC
cdr3_aa: CASSYPGADQETQYF

clone_size: once
d_call: TRBD2
j_call: TRBJ2-2
cdr3_length: 17
v_call: TRBV7-8
cdr3_nt: TGTGCCAGCAGCTTAGCCCAACTAGCGGGCATATCCGGGGAGCTGTTTTTT
cdr3_aa: CASSLAQLAGISGELFF

clone_size: few
d_call: TRBD1
j_call: TRBJ1-5
cdr3_length: 13
v_call: TRBV19
cdr3_nt: TGTGCCAGTAGGGGACAGGTCAATCAGCCCCAGCATTTT
cdr3_aa: CASRGQVNQPQHF

clone_size: once
d_call: NA
j_call: TRBJ1-5
cdr3_length: 15
v_call: TRBV6-5
cdr3_nt: TGTGCCAGCACCAAGACGGGGGGCAACAATCAGCCCCAGCATTTT
cdr3_aa: CASTKTGGNNQPQHF

clone_size: NA
d_call: TRBD2
j_call: TRBJ2-1
cdr3_length: 16
v_call: TRBV7-2
cdr3_nt: TGTGCCAGCAGTAGAACTAGCGGACAAGCCTACAATGAGCAGTTCTTC
cdr3_aa: CASSRTSGQAYNEQFF

clone_size: NA
d_call: NA
j_call: TRBJ1-1
cdr3_length: 13
v_call: TRBV28
cdr3_nt: TGTGCCAGCAGTTGGGGACAGAACACTGAAGCTTTCTTT
cdr3_aa: CASSWGQNTEAFF

clone_size: once
d_call: NA
j_call: TRBJ2-1
cdr3_length: 16
v_call: TRBV6-4
cdr3_nt: TGTGCCAGCAGTGACTCCCCCGATGGCTCCTACAATGAGCAGTTCTTC
cdr3_aa: CASSDSPDGSYNEQFF

clone_size: NA
d_call: NA
j_call: TRBJ1-1
cdr3_length: 14
v_call: TRBV7-9
cdr3_nt: TGTGCCAGCAGTCGAGTAACCGGGGCCACTGAAGCTTTCTTT
cdr3_aa: CASSRVTGATEAFF

clone_size: NA
d_call: NA
j_call: TRBJ2-7
cdr3_length: 12
v_call: TRBV7-2
cdr3_nt: TGTGCCAGCAGCTTAGTGCGAGACAGGCAGTACTTC
cdr3_aa: CASSLVRDRQYF